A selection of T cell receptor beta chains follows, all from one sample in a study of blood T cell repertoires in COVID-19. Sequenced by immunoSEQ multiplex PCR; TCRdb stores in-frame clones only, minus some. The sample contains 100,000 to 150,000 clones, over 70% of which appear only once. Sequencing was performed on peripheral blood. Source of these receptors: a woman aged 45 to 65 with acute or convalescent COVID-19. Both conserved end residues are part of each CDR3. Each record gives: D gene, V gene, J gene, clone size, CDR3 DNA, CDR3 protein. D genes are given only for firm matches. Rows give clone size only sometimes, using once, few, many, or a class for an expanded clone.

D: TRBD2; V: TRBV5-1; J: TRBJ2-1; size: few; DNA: TGCGCCAGCAGCTTGAGACTAGCGGGTAACTCCTACAATGAGCAGTTCTTC; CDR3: CASSLRLAGNSYNEQFF
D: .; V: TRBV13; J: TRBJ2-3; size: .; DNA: TGTGCCAGCAGCCCCCCTAGCACAGATACGCAGTATTTT; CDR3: CASSPPSTDTQYF
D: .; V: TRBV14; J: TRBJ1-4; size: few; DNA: TGTGCCAGCAGCCAAGATCGTAGCGCAGGACTGTTTTTT; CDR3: CASSQDRSAGLFF
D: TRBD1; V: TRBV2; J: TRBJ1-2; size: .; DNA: TGTGCCAGCAGCGAGGGGACAGGGGGCATCTACACCTTC; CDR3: CASSEGTGGIYTF
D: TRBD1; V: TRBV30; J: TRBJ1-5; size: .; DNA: TGTGCCTGGCGGAAACGGGACAGCGTGAATCAGCCCCAGCATTTT; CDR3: CAWRKRDSVNQPQHF
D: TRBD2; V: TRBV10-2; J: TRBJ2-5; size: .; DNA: TGCGCCAGCAGGGATAGCGGGAGCAGAACAGAGACCCAGTACTTC; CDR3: CASRDSGSRTETQYF
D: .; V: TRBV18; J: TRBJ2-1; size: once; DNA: TGTGCCAGCTCACCACCGGGAGGCAACCCAACAAATGAGCAGTTCTTC; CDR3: CASSPPGGNPTNEQFF
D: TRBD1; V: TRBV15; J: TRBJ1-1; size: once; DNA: TGTGCCACCAGCAGCAACAGGGGGAACACTGAAGCTTTCTTT; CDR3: CATSSNRGNTEAFF
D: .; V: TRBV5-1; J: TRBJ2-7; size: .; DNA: TGCGCCAGCAGCTTGGGACTAGTCGAGCAGTACTTC; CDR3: CASSLGLVEQYF
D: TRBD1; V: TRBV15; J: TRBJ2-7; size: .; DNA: TGTGCCACCAGCTTTGGACAGGAGAGCTCCTACGAGCAGTACTTC; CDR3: CATSFGQESSYEQYF
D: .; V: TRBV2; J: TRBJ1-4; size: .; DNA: TGTGCCAGCAGTGACCCGGGGGGGATGAAGAAACTGTTTTTT; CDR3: CASSDPGGMKKLFF
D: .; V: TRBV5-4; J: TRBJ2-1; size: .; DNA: TGTGCCAGCAGCGCCAAGGCGGGGAATGAGCAGTTCTTC; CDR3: CASSAKAGNEQFF
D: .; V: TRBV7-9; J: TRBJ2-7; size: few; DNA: TGTGCCAGCAGCCCCCCGGCGGCCGGCGAGCAGTACTTC; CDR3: CASSPPAAGEQYF
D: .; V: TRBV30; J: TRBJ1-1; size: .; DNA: TGTGCCTGGAGTGAGGGGATGGGAACTGAAGCTTTCTTT; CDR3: CAWSEGMGTEAFF
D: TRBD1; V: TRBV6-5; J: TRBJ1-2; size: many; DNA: TGTGCCAGCAGAGACGACAGGGCCGGCGGCTACACCTTC; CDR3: CASRDDRAGGYTF
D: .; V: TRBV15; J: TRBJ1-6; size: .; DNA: TGTGCCACCAGCAGTACCACGGGTTCACCCCTCCACTTT; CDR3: CATSSTTGSPLHF
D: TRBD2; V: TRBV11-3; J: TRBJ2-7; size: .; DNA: TGTGCCAGCAGCAAAGGTACTAGCGGATCCTACGAGCAGTACTTC; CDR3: CASSKGTSGSYEQYF
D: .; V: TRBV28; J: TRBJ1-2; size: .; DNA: TGTGCCAGCAGTTTTGGGTCAGGGGTGGCCTTC; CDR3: CASSFGSGVAF
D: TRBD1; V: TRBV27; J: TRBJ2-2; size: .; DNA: TGTGCCAGCAGCCGGGACAGGGGGACCGGGGAGCTGTTTTTT; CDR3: CASSRDRGTGELFF
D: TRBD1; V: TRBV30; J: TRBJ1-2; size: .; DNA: TGTGCCTGGAGTCGACAGGGTAGGAATGGCTACACCTTC; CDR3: CAWSRQGRNGYTF
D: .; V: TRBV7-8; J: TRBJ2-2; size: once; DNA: TGTGCCAGCAGCTTAAGATCGGGGAACACCGGGGAGCTGTTTTTT; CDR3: CASSLRSGNTGELFF
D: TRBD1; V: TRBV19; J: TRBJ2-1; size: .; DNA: TGTGCCAGTAGAGGGACAGGGTCTGGTGAGCAGTTCTTC; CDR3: CASRGTGSGEQFF